Listed below are T cell receptor beta chains from one sample, sequenced in a study of T-cell reconstitution after alpha-beta-depleted transplantation in children. TCRdb recomputed calls from the PCR reads with MiXCR, one row per CDR3 protein. The sample yields some 310,000 distinct CDR3 sequences, roughly 21% seen once. Material: PBMCs, mostly from graft donor cells, obtained 180 days after TCRalphabeta/CD19-depleted stem cell transplant. The receptor set was obtained from a male patient younger than 18 who had a stem cell transplant for acute lymphoblastic leukemia, so the T cells may come from the graft donor. Each CDR3 is given with its conserved first and last residue. Fields, in order: J gene, V gene, D gene, clone size, CDR3 DNA, CDR3 protein. D genes are given only for firm matches. Clone size is stated in some rows and not others, as once, few, many or a class when expanded.

>TRBJ2-4|TRBV10-3|.|.
TGTGCCATCATAGCGCAGGAGCTAGCCAAAAACATTCAGTACTTC
CAIIAQELAKNIQYF
>TRBJ2-1|TRBV29-1|TRBD1|few
TGCAGCGTTAACAGGGGGAGCTACAATGAGCAGTTCTTC
CSVNRGSYNEQFF
>TRBJ2-7|TRBV21-1|.|few
TGTGCCAGCAGAACCCAGGGTTCCATCGAGCAGTACTTC
CASRTQGSIEQYF
>TRBJ2-6|TRBV7-3|TRBD1|.
TGTGCCAGCAGCTGGCCCCCGGGACAGCCCTTCTCTGGGGCCAACGTCCTGACTTTC
CASSWPPGQPFSGANVLTF
>TRBJ1-1|TRBV7-2|.|.
TGTGCCAGCAGCTTAGACAGGGTGCAGGACACTGAAGCTTTCTTT
CASSLDRVQDTEAFF
>TRBJ1-2|TRBV5-1|.|.
TGCGCCAGCGGCTTGGAGGGCAGCCCCTATGGCTACACCTTC
CASGLEGSPYGYTF
>TRBJ1-1|TRBV7-9|TRBD1|few
TGTGCCAGCAGTTTACAGGGGGCTGAAGCTTTCTTT
CASSLQGAEAFF
>TRBJ1-2|TRBV25-1|TRBD1|few
TGTGCCAGCAGTGGGGCCCCGGGACAGGCTAACTATGGCTACACCTTC
CASSGAPGQANYGYTF
>TRBJ2-1|TRBV12-3/TRBV12-4|.|few
TGTGCCAGCAGTTCGGACCCACTTTCCGATGAGCAGTTCTTC
CASSSDPLSDEQFF
>TRBJ2-4|TRBV3-1|.|.
TGTGCCAGCAGCCTTGGGGGGATAGCCAAAAACATTCAGTACTTC
CASSLGGIAKNIQYF
>TRBJ2-7|TRBV10-1|.|.
TGCGCCAGCAGTTTCGACGGAACTGACTACGAGCAGTACTTC
CASSFDGTDYEQYF
>TRBJ2-1|TRBV5-1|.|.
TGCGCCAGCAGCTTGCGGGACCAGGACAGCTACAATGAGCAGTTCTTC
CASSLRDQDSYNEQFF
>TRBJ2-3|TRBV5-8|TRBD1|few
TGTGCCAGCAGCTATGGGACAGCCACAGATACGCAGTATTTT
CASSYGTATDTQYF
>TRBJ2-7|TRBV20-1|.|.
TGCAGTGCTAGTGCCGGGGGCGCAGACGAGCAGTACTTC
CSASAGGADEQYF
>TRBJ2-1|TRBV3-1|TRBD1|.
TGTGCCAGCAGCCATCCAGGGGGTTTTAACGATGAGCAGTTCTTC
CASSHPGGFNDEQFF
>TRBJ2-1|TRBV9|.|.
TGTGCCAGCAGCCCCGGAGGAAATGGGTACAATGAGCAGTTCTTC
CASSPGGNGYNEQFF
>TRBJ2-1|TRBV7-2|.|.
TGTGCCAGCAGCTTAACAGTCGGGAGAGTCCGTTACAATGAGCAGTTCTTC
CASSLTVGRVRYNEQFF
>TRBJ1-5|TRBV5-6|.|.
TGTGCCAGCAGCTTTATCAATCAGCCCCAGCATTTT
CASSFINQPQHF
>TRBJ1-2|TRBV5-5|.|.
TGTGCCAGCAGCTTGGTGCCCGAGGTGACGAACTATGGCTACACCTTC
CASSLVPEVTNYGYTF
>TRBJ2-2|TRBV10-1|.|few
TGCGCCAGCAGTGAGTCGTTAAGGAGCCCCAACACCGGGGAGCTGTTTTTT
CASSESLRSPNTGELFF
>TRBJ2-3|TRBV20-1|TRBD1|few
TGCAGTGCCCAGGGGGCGCTGAGCACAGATACGCAGTATTTT
CSAQGALSTDTQYF
>TRBJ2-2|TRBV6-5|.|few
TGTGCCAGCAGTTACGAGGGACTCCGTACCGGGGAGCTGTTTTTT
CASSYEGLRTGELFF
>TRBJ2-1|TRBV11-2|TRBD1|.
TGTGCCAGCAGGATAACAGGGGGCCCCAATGAGCAGTTCTTC
CASRITGGPNEQFF
>TRBJ2-1|TRBV10-3|TRBD2|many
TGTGCCATCAGTGAGGGGACTACCTCCTACAATGAGCAGTTCTTC
CAISEGTTSYNEQFF
>TRBJ2-7|TRBV5-1|.|many
TGCGCCAGCAGTCAGACCCTGTCCGGGGGCCCTTACGAGCAGTACTTC
CASSQTLSGGPYEQYF
>TRBJ2-3|TRBV3-1|.|.
TGTGCCAGCACGGGGGCAGGGCGGCTTTTCCCAGATACGCAGTATTTT
CASTGAGRLFPDTQYF
>TRBJ2-7|TRBV20-1|TRBD1|.
TGCAGTGCTAGGGACCCCGCTCGGGACAGTTACGAGCAGTACTTC
CSARDPARDSYEQYF
>TRBJ2-7|TRBV5-5|.|few
TGTGCCAGCAGCCGGAGGGACAGATACTACGAGCAGTACTTC
CASSRRDRYYEQYF
>TRBJ2-1|TRBV7-3|.|.
TGTGCCAGCAGTATAGGAAACAATGAGCAGTTCTTC
CASSIGNNEQFF